These T cell receptor beta chains were read from a single sample in a study of OX40 agonist ivuxolimab in advanced cancers. The table came from immunoSEQ multiplex PCR; TCRdb's copy has only in-frame clones and leaves some out. The sample has about 66,000 clones, approximately 90% seen once. The specimen comprised CD4+ or CD8+ T cells sorted from blood, sampled in a trial of the OX40 agonist ivuxolimab. The receptors shown here come from an adult with an advanced solid tumor such as melanoma, head and neck, liver or kidney cancer. The CDR3 runs from the conserved cysteine through the conserved F or W. D genes are given only for firm matches. A row's size may be missing; if present it is once, few, many or a size class.

TRBJ2-1 NA TRBV5-6 NA TGTGCCAGCAGCACCGGGACCAAAAGCTCCTACAATGAGCAGTTCTTC CASSTGTKSSYNEQFF
TRBJ2-1 TRBD2 TRBV6-7 NA TGTGCCAGCAGTCAGATACTAGCGGGGAAACCTGACAATGAGCAGTTCTTC CASSQILAGKPDNEQFF
TRBJ1-1 TRBD1 TRBV12-5 once TGTGCTAGTGGTTTGCCCCCAGGGGGCGATTACACTGAAGCTTTCTTT CASGLPPGGDYTEAFF
TRBJ1-3 TRBD1 TRBV30 NA TGTGCCTGGAGTGCGGGAGGGACAGGGAGTCCGAACACCATATATTTT CAWSAGGTGSPNTIYF
TRBJ1-1 TRBD1 TRBV7-9 NA TGTGCCAGCAGCTCACAGGGGAGTGACACTGAAGCTTTCTTT CASSSQGSDTEAFF
TRBJ2-5 TRBD2 TRBV11-3 NA TGTGCCAGCAGCCCGGGACTAGCGGGGTCGAAGACCCAGTACTTC CASSPGLAGSKTQYF
TRBJ1-1 NA TRBV4-2 NA TGTGCCAGCAGCCAAGAACCAGGGATGAACACTGAAGCTTTCTTT CASSQEPGMNTEAFF
TRBJ2-7 TRBD1 TRBV18 few TGTGCCAGCTCACGACAGGGAGACGGAGAGCAGTACTTC CASSRQGDGEQYF
TRBJ1-1 NA TRBV27 NA TGTGCCAGCTCGGGGGGCTACATGAACACTGAAGCTTTCTTT CASSGGYMNTEAFF
TRBJ1-2 NA TRBV29-1 NA TGCAGCGTAGTCCGGGGCGGGGGGAGCTACACCTTC CSVVRGGGSYTF
TRBJ1-1 NA TRBV28 NA TGTGCCAGCATTAACCGAGCTGAAGCTTTCTTT CASINRAEAFF
TRBJ1-6 NA TRBV30 NA TGTGCCTGGAGGGGGCAGGGCGAAGGTAATTCACCCCTCCACTTT CAWRGQGEGNSPLHF
TRBJ2-6 NA TRBV27 NA TGTGCCAGCAGTTTATTGGGGTCCTCTGGGGCCAACGTCCTGACTTTC CASSLLGSSGANVLTF
TRBJ1-1 NA TRBV9 NA TGTGCCAGCAGCGGACAGGTGAACACTGAAGCTTTCTTT CASSGQVNTEAFF
TRBJ1-6 NA TRBV19 NA TGTGCCAGTAGTATAGGGAACAGGGCTTCGACACCCCTCCACTTT CASSIGNRASTPLHF
TRBJ2-7 NA TRBV7-6 once TGTGCCAGCAGCTCGCAGGACGGTTCCTCCTACGAGCAGTACTTC CASSSQDGSSYEQYF
TRBJ2-3 TRBD2 TRBV19 once TGTGCCAGTAGGAATAGCGGGGGGCCGACCACAGATACGCAGTATTTT CASRNSGGPTTDTQYF
TRBJ1-2 TRBD1 TRBV19 NA TGTGCCAGTAGTATAAAGGGACAGGGCAAATATGGCTACACCTTC CASSIKGQGKYGYTF
TRBJ2-1 TRBD2 TRBV29-1 NA TGCAGCGTTGAGGGCGTAGCGGGGGGGATTGGCTACAATGAGCAGTTCTTC CSVEGVAGGIGYNEQFF
TRBJ1-3 NA TRBV28 NA TGTGCCAGCAGCCGGACCTCCTCTGGAAACACCATATATTTT CASSRTSSGNTIYF
TRBJ1-6 TRBD1 TRBV9 NA TGTGCCAGCAGCCCCCGGACAGGGAATAATTCACCCCTCCACTTT CASSPRTGNNSPLHF
TRBJ1-2 TRBD1 TRBV7-2 once TGTGCCAGCAGTTCCCGGGACAGCCAAAACTATGGCTACACCTTC CASSSRDSQNYGYTF
TRBJ1-2 NA TRBV6-5 NA TGTGCCAGCAAAAGTCAAACGGGGGGCTACACCTTC CASKSQTGGYTF
TRBJ2-7 NA TRBV5-5 NA TGTGCCAGCAGCTTGGCCTCGGATTACGAGCAGTACTTC CASSLASDYEQYF
TRBJ1-1 NA TRBV6-5 NA TGTGCCAGCAGTCCCAAGTTTACTGCTTTCTTT CASSPKFTAFF
TRBJ1-1 NA TRBV6-6 NA TGTGCCAGCAGTCCCTGGGGGGACACTGAAGCTTTCTTT CASSPWGDTEAFF
TRBJ2-1 NA TRBV5-3 NA TGTGCCAGAAGCCAGGCCGACGACCGATTTTCCAATGAGCAGTTCTTC CARSQADDRFSNEQFF
TRBJ2-7 TRBD2 TRBV9 few TGTGCCAGCAGCGTAGGATCGACTAGCGGGGTAATCGGGGAGCAGTACTTC CASSVGSTSGVIGEQYF
TRBJ2-3 NA TRBV19 NA TGTGCCAGTCGCGCGGGACAGAGCACAGATACGCAGTATTTT CASRAGQSTDTQYF
TRBJ1-5 NA TRBV20-1 few TGCAGTGCTAGAGCAGGACAGCCCCAGCATTTT CSARAGQPQHF
TRBJ2-2 TRBD1 TRBV7-2 NA TGTGCCAGCAGCTTAGGCAGGGGGAGGGAGCTGTTTTTT CASSLGRGRELFF
TRBJ1-1 NA TRBV7-9 few TGTGCCAGCAGCTTAGCTCAGGGTTACACTGAAGCTTTCTTT CASSLAQGYTEAFF
TRBJ2-6 NA TRBV9 NA TGTGCCAGCAGCCCCCATAACTCTGGGGCCAACGTCCTGACTTTC CASSPHNSGANVLTF
TRBJ1-4 NA TRBV7-9 once TGTGCCAGCAGCTTAGGGATGGCAGGGCGAGAAAAACTGTTTTTT CASSLGMAGREKLFF
TRBJ1-5 TRBD1 TRBV15 NA TGTGCCACCAGCACACCTAACAGGGGCATGGAGCCCCAGCATTTT CATSTPNRGMEPQHF
TRBJ2-3 NA TRBV5-4 NA TGTGCCAGCAGCGGCGTAGGTGGCAGCACAGATACGCAGTATTTT CASSGVGGSTDTQYF
TRBJ2-3 NA TRBV11-2 NA TGTGCCAGCAGCTCCCCCGTGGTACCCACAGATACGCAGTATTTT CASSSPVVPTDTQYF
TRBJ2-3 NA TRBV5-1 NA TGCGCCAGCAGCTCGGACAGTAGCACAGATAGGCAGTATTTT CASSSDSSTDRQYF
TRBJ1-6 NA TRBV19 NA TGTGCCAGTAGTTCCGATGGACTGAATAATTCACCCCTCCACTTT CASSSDGLNNSPLHF
TRBJ1-2 NA TRBV10-2 once TGCGCCAGCAGTGAGTCGAGAGGGCAGGTCTATGGCTACACCTTC CASSESRGQVYGYTF
TRBJ2-3 NA TRBV28 NA TGTGCCAGCAGCCTAACCAATACGCAGTATTTT CASSLTNTQYF
TRBJ2-3 NA TRBV30 NA TGTGCCTGGAGTGATGGAAGACCGGGCACAGATACGCAGTATTTT CAWSDGRPGTDTQYF
TRBJ1-1 TRBD1 TRBV7-2 NA TGTGCCAGCAGCCCTAGACAGGGCGTCACTGAAGCTTTCTTT CASSPRQGVTEAFF
TRBJ2-1 TRBD1 TRBV7-8 NA TGTGCCAGCAGCTCCCGGTTAGGGGGCAGACCCTACAATGAGCAGTTCTTC CASSSRLGGRPYNEQFF
TRBJ2-2 NA TRBV2 once TGTGCCAGCAGCCCGACCTACACCGGGGAGCTGTTTTTT CASSPTYTGELFF
TRBJ2-5 TRBD1 TRBV11-3 NA TGTGCCAGCAGCTCCAGGACAGGGGGCTCTATGGAGACCCAGTACTTC CASSSRTGGSMETQYF
TRBJ1-1 NA TRBV5-1 NA TGCGCCAGCAGCTTGGTGGGAACTGAAGCTTTCTTT CASSLVGTEAFF
TRBJ2-1 TRBD2 TRBV7-2 NA TGTGCCAGCACCCCCGTGGGGACTAGCGGTAACAATGAGCAGTTCTTC CASTPVGTSGNNEQFF
TRBJ2-5 TRBD1 TRBV15 NA TGTGCCACCAGCACCCGGACAGGGAGGGAGACCCAGTACTTC CATSTRTGRETQYF
TRBJ1-1 NA TRBV2 NA TGTGCCAGCGGGCAGGACTTGAATACTGAAGCTTTCTTT CASGQDLNTEAFF
TRBJ2-7 NA TRBV27 NA TGTGCCACCTCAGCCCTCGGCGGGGACCCCTACGAGCAGTACTTC CATSALGGDPYEQYF
TRBJ2-7 NA TRBV5-4 NA TGTGCCAGCAGCGGCGATTTAGGGGGTCTGAACGAGCAGTACTTC CASSGDLGGLNEQYF
TRBJ1-1 NA TRBV11-3 few TGTGCCAGCAGCTTAGATCGAAAAGCTTTCTTT CASSLDRKAFF
TRBJ1-2 NA TRBV6-6 NA TGTGCCAGCCCCAACCTGGTTTCCTTC CASPNLVSF
TRBJ1-5 NA TRBV6-6 NA TGTGCCAGCAGGGATCAGGGGAGCAATCAGCCCCAGCATTTT CASRDQGSNQPQHF